Listed below are T cell receptor beta chains from one sample, sequenced in a study of T cell responses to AZD1222 COVID-19 vaccine. Repertoires were generated with immunoSEQ multiplex PCR, while TCRdb's copy carries only in-frame clones and drops some. The sample holds 15,000 to 20,000 clones, roughly 84% seen once. This sample comprised peripheral blood, obtained 28 days after the second AZD1222 dose. All receptors derive from an adult who received the AZD1222 COVID-19 vaccine. Both conserved end residues are part of each CDR3. D genes are given only for firm matches. Clone size is stated in some rows and not others, as once, few, many or a class when expanded.

once TRBJ2-7 . TRBV18 TGTGCCAGCTCACCCTCGGGGCAGGACCTTTACGAGCAGTACTTC CASSPSGQDLYEQYF
. TRBJ1-5 . TRBV28 TGTGCCAGCAGTTTTGCCGCGGGGGGTCTGGGAAGCAATCAGCCCCAGCATTTT CASSFAAGGLGSNQPQHF
. TRBJ2-3 TRBD1 TRBV9 TGTGCCAGCAGCGTACATGACAGGGAATCCACAGATACGCAGTATTTT CASSVHDRESTDTQYF
few TRBJ1-3 . TRBV7-8 TGTGCCAGCAGCTTGACAGGTTCCCGCTCTGGAAACACCATATATTTT CASSLTGSRSGNTIYF
. TRBJ2-1 TRBD2 TRBV7-9 TGTGCCAGCAGCACACTAAAGGGACTAGCGGGAGTCAATGAGCAGTTCTTC CASSTLKGLAGVNEQFF
. TRBJ1-2 TRBD1 TRBV19 TGTGCCAGTAGGCATAGGGACAGGGGTGGTGGCTACACCTTC CASRHRDRGGGYTF
once TRBJ1-4 TRBD1 TRBV29-1 TGCAGCGTTAACGGACAGGGAGATGAAAAACTGTTTTTT CSVNGQGDEKLFF
. TRBJ2-2 TRBD1 TRBV6-5 TGTGCCAGCAGTTATTCCCTAGACAGGGGCACCGGGGAGCTGTTTTTT CASSYSLDRGTGELFF
. TRBJ2-1 . TRBV2 TGTGCCAGTTCCCGGGTTGTAGGTGAGCAGTTCTTC CASSRVVGEQFF
. TRBJ2-6 . TRBV25-1 TGTGCCAGTGGACAAAGTCGGGCCAACGTCCTGACTTTC CASGQSRANVLTF
once TRBJ2-3 TRBD2 TRBV15 TGTGCCACCAGCAGGCTAGCGGGCCCAGATACGCAGTATTTT CATSRLAGPDTQYF
. TRBJ2-7 . TRBV7-6 TGTGCCAGCAGCTTAGACTCCTCCCGGGCCTACGAGCAGTACTTC CASSLDSSRAYEQYF
. TRBJ1-1 . TRBV2 TGTGCCAGCAGTGATAGTCGGGTTCGGAACACTGAAGCTTTCTTT CASSDSRVRNTEAFF
. TRBJ2-1 . TRBV7-9 TGTGCCAGCAGCTTAGAGCAGGCTCCCTCGAAGAATGAGCAGTTCTTC CASSLEQAPSKNEQFF
. TRBJ2-1 TRBD1 TRBV18 TGTGCCAGCTCACCAACGTGGACAGGGAGCAATGAGCAGTTCTTC CASSPTWTGSNEQFF
. TRBJ2-3 . TRBV19 TGTGCCACCGGGAAAGGGGTTACAGATACGCAGTATTTT CATGKGVTDTQYF
. TRBJ2-1 . TRBV19 TGTGCCAGTAGCCTTAGACTACTTACTTACAATGAGCAGTTCTTC CASSLRLLTYNEQFF
. TRBJ1-1 TRBD1 TRBV6-5 TGTGCCAGCAGTCGGGACAGGGTGAGCACTGAAGCTTTCTTT CASSRDRVSTEAFF
. TRBJ1-4 . TRBV5-1 TGCGCCAGCAGCATAGAAGGAGAAAAACTGTTTTTT CASSIEGEKLFF
once TRBJ2-7 . TRBV9 TGTGCCAGCAGCGCAGAATCGGGGGGCGGAAGCCCCTACGAGCAGTACTTC CASSAESGGGSPYEQYF
. TRBJ1-6 . TRBV10-1 TGCGCCAGCAGTAAGCGGGACTATAATTCACCCCTCCACTTT CASSKRDYNSPLHF
. TRBJ2-7 . TRBV5-5 TGTGCCAGCAGCCTAGACACCGCCTACGAGCAGTACTTC CASSLDTAYEQYF
. TRBJ2-3 TRBD1 TRBV6-2/TRBV6-3 TGTGCCAGCAGTTACAGAGGCGGACAGGGGGTCACAGATACGCAGTATTTT CASSYRGGQGVTDTQYF
. TRBJ1-1 . TRBV19 TGTGCCAGTAGTAACCAGGGAGACCCAGGAGGGAACACTGAAGCTTTCTTT CASSNQGDPGGNTEAFF
. TRBJ2-1 . TRBV7-3 TGTGCCAGCAGCTTAACGAACGCCGACAAGGAGCAGTTCTTC CASSLTNADKEQFF
. TRBJ1-2 . TRBV6-5 TGTGCCAACAGTTACCGAGATCCGGGAGAAAGCTACACCTTC CANSYRDPGESYTF
. TRBJ1-2 . TRBV11-1 TGTGCCAGCAGCTTAGCAGGCAGGGCCAATGGCTACACCTTC CASSLAGRANGYTF
. TRBJ2-7 TRBD1 TRBV28 TGTGCCAGCTGGGACAGAGCCTACGAGCAGTACTTC CASWDRAYEQYF
. TRBJ2-7 . TRBV5-6 TGTGCCAGCAGCTTGGTAAGCGGGCTCACCGAGCAGTACTTC CASSLVSGLTEQYF
. TRBJ2-1 TRBD1 TRBV19 TGTGCCAGTAGTCCAGGGACAGGCATCAATGAGCAGTTCTTC CASSPGTGINEQFF
. TRBJ1-2 . TRBV20-1 TGCAGTGCTAGTTTCTTCGTCGTTGGCAGGAACTATGGCTACACCTTC CSASFFVVGRNYGYTF
few TRBJ1-2 . TRBV10-2 TGCGCCAGCGGGGGAGGGGCTGACTATGGCTACACCTTC CASGGGADYGYTF
. TRBJ2-7 . TRBV6-2/TRBV6-3 TGTGCCAGCAGTTACGGGGGGCGGAGTCCCTACGAGCAGTACTTC CASSYGGRSPYEQYF
. TRBJ1-3 . TRBV14 TGTGCCAGCAGCCGGGCCTGGGGCGCCTTAGCGACATTCTCTGGAAACACCATATATTTT CASSRAWGALATFSGNTIYF
. TRBJ2-2 . TRBV6-5 TGTGCCAGCAGTTACTCAGACAGCACCGGGGAGCTGTTTTTT CASSYSDSTGELFF
once TRBJ1-5 . TRBV9 TGTGCCAGCAGCGCGCAATCACAGGGTCAGCCCCAGCATTTT CASSAQSQGQPQHF
. TRBJ1-1 . TRBV29-1 TGCAGCGGAGAGTGGAGGGGGAACACTGAAGCTTTCTTT CSGEWRGNTEAFF
. TRBJ2-7 . TRBV27 TGTGCCAGCAGCCCGGAGGGACATCGGAGCTCCTACGAGCAGTACTTC CASSPEGHRSSYEQYF
few TRBJ1-3 . TRBV19 TGTGCCAGTAGTATGGAAACCGGAGCCCAACGCTCTGGAAACACCATATATTTT CASSMETGAQRSGNTIYF
. TRBJ1-2 . TRBV10-2 TGCGCCAGCAGTGAGACCGTTCCTAACTATGGCTACACCTTC CASSETVPNYGYTF
. TRBJ1-2 . TRBV7-2 TGTGCCAGCAAGAAAGGGCAGAACTATGGCTACACCTTC CASKKGQNYGYTF
once TRBJ2-7 . TRBV5-6 TGTGCCAGCAGCTCCTACGGGATCGGGAGCCACTCCTACGAGCAGTACTTC CASSSYGIGSHSYEQYF
once TRBJ1-5 TRBD1 TRBV28 TGTGCCAGCAGATGGACAGGTTCTGGCAATCAGCCCCAGCATTTT CASRWTGSGNQPQHF
. TRBJ2-3 . TRBV6-5 TGTGCCAGCAGTTACTCGGTGGGGACAGATACGCAGTATTTT CASSYSVGTDTQYF
. TRBJ1-6 . TRBV7-2 TGTGCCAGCAGCTTAGATGGGACCGGGGGCCACTTT CASSLDGTGGHF
. TRBJ2-7 TRBD1 TRBV19 TGTGCCAGTAACGACAGGGGTTCGATCAACGAGCAGTACTTC CASNDRGSINEQYF
. TRBJ1-4 . TRBV5-8 TGTGCCAGCAGCCTAACGGGGAGGAGATTTGGACTGTTTTTT CASSLTGRRFGLFF
few TRBJ2-3 TRBD1 TRBV10-3 TGTGCCATCGGATCGGGACGACAGGGAGTAGGAGATACGCAGTATTTT CAIGSGRQGVGDTQYF
once TRBJ1-4 . TRBV5-6 TGTGCCAGCAGCTGGGGGGCTAATGAAAAACTGTTTTTT CASSWGANEKLFF
few TRBJ2-7 . TRBV10-2 TGCGCTAGGGGAAGGGTAATTCACGAGCAGTACTTC CARGRVIHEQYF
few TRBJ2-1 TRBD2 TRBV7-2 TGTGCCAGCAGCTTAGACAGCGGGAAAACGAATGAGCAGTTCTTC CASSLDSGKTNEQFF
. TRBJ2-1 TRBD2 TRBV11-2 TGTGCCAGCAGTCTTACGGGGGGGTCCTACAATGAGCAGTTCTTC CASSLTGGSYNEQFF
. TRBJ2-5 . TRBV11-2 TGTGCCAGCAGCTTAATTGGGGAGACCCAGTACTTC CASSLIGETQYF
. TRBJ2-2 . TRBV28 TGTGCCAGCACGGGTGACAACACCGGGGAGCTGTTTTTT CASTGDNTGELFF
once TRBJ2-1 . TRBV5-1 TGCGCCAGCAGCTACGACTCGACAGGACGGGTCCCGACCTCCTACAATGAGCAGTTCTTC CASSYDSTGRVPTSYNEQFF
. TRBJ1-1 . TRBV29-1 TGCAGCGAAGAACGGGACGCGGAGGCCACTGAAGCTTTCTTT CSEERDAEATEAFF
once TRBJ2-3 TRBD1 TRBV5-1 TGCGCCAGCAGCGAACTCAGGACAGGGGGCACAGGTACGCAGTATTTT CASSELRTGGTGTQYF
. TRBJ2-5 TRBD1 TRBV7-2 TGTGCCAGCTCAGGGGGAAAGGGAGAGACCCAGTACTTC CASSGGKGETQYF
few TRBJ1-4 . TRBV21-1 TGTGCCAGCAGCCTGACATCGGTTTGCGAAAAACTGTTTTTT CASSLTSVCEKLFF